These T cell receptor beta chains were read from a single sample in a study of CD8+CD57+ T cells in acquired aplastic anemia. MiXCR, run by TCRdb on the reads, gives a single entry per CDR3 protein. The sample includes hundreds of thousands of distinct CDR3 sequences, 65% to 75% of them seen just once. The sample was sorted CD4+, CD8+, or CD8+CD57+ T cells (not recorded which) from PBMCs. These receptors were collected from a human donor in good health, serving as a control. The CDR3 runs from the conserved cysteine through the conserved F or W. The size of a clone is reported for some rows only, either as once, few or many, or as a class for expanded clones.

cdr3_aa | clone_size | v_call
CASSTGGGATDGYF | . | TRBV7-2
CASSLGTLNYGYTF | . | TRBV11-3
CASSDRTEPNSPLHF | few | TRBV14
CSARDLGGPETQYF | many | TRBV20-1
CASSSGLGRWGNTIYF | many | TRBV5-1
CGGTSGAYEQYF | . | TRBV20-1
CASSCTSDGGGETQYF | . | TRBV7-9
CASSPTGQTYEQYLFF | . | TRBV7-6
CASSLGRSYEQYF | many | TRBV7-9
CASSLRPGSSGTQYF | . | TRBV9